This is a list of T cell receptor beta chains from one sample in a study of cytomegalovirus exposure and HLA in healthy donors. Some clones are missing from TCRdb's copy, which holds only in-frame ones; the method was immunoSEQ multiplex PCR. Of under 200,000 clones in the sample, roughly 70% were seen once. Source material: PBMCs. The source is a woman in her forties or fifties in good health and CMV-seropositive. Both conserved end residues are part of each CDR3. D genes are given only for firm matches. Size values are once, few and many counts, or a class for expanded clones, and some rows have none.

V gene	J gene	clone size	D gene	CDR3 DNA	CDR3 protein
TRBV5-4	TRBJ1-6	.	.	TGTGCCAGCAGCTTGACGGCAGGGGAAGATTCACCCCTCCACTTT	CASSLTAGEDSPLHF
TRBV5-1	TRBJ1-3	.	.	TGCGCCAGCAGCTCGCAGTCCTCTGGAAACACCATATATTTT	CASSSQSSGNTIYF
TRBV2	TRBJ2-3	few	TRBD2	TGTGCCAGCTCCACTAGCGGTTACACAGATACGCAGTATTTT	CASSTSGYTDTQYF
TRBV5-1	TRBJ2-7	.	TRBD2	TGCGCCAGCAGCTCATTAGCGGGGTACTCCTACGAGCAGTACTTC	CASSSLAGYSYEQYF
TRBV5-4	TRBJ2-2	once	TRBD2	TGTGCCAGCAGCGCTATAGCGGGGGGGCAATCCGGGGAGCTGTTTTTT	CASSAIAGGQSGELFF
TRBV2	TRBJ2-3	.	TRBD1	TGTGCCACCTCGGACAGGGGTCGTGTTGGGTATTTT	CATSDRGRVGYF
TRBV2	TRBJ1-1	once	.	TGTGCCAGCACTACGAACAGGGTAGAAGCTTTCTTT	CASTTNRVEAFF
TRBV9	TRBJ2-3	.	.	TGTGCCAGCAGCGCATGGGGGGGGGCGGGCGCAGATACGCAGTATTTT	CASSAWGGAGADTQYF
TRBV7-8	TRBJ2-7	.	TRBD1	TGTGCCAGCAGCCGGGGTATAGGGGGCTACAAGCAGTACTTC	CASSRGIGGYKQYF
TRBV2	TRBJ2-3	.	TRBD2	TGTGCCAGCAGTGAAGGACTAGCGGGGGACACAGATACGCAGTATTTT	CASSEGLAGDTDTQYF
TRBV23-1	TRBJ1-6	.	TRBD1	TGCGCCAGCAGTCAATCGCGACAGGGGATACGAGGCGGGAATTCACCCCTCCACTTT	CASSQSRQGIRGGNSPLHF
TRBV11-3	TRBJ2-7	once	.	TGTGCCAGCAGCTTACGTACTAGCAGCGAGCAGTACTTC	CASSLRTSSEQYF
TRBV6-5	TRBJ2-1	.	TRBD2	TGTGCCAGCACCCTGACTAGCGGGGGGGCAAATGAGCAGTTCTTC	CASTLTSGGANEQFF
TRBV10-3	TRBJ2-5	.	TRBD2	TGTGCCATCAGTGATGGGACTAGCCAGGGGACCCAGTACTTC	CAISDGTSQGTQYF
TRBV11-3	TRBJ2-1	once	TRBD1	TGTGCCAGCAGCTTAGCGCAAGGGTGGACAGGGGAAAACAATGAGCAGTTCTTC	CASSLAQGWTGENNEQFF
TRBV28	TRBJ1-1	.	.	TGTGCCAGCAGTTTGGGGGGGGACACTGAAGCTTTCTTT	CASSLGGDTEAFF
TRBV2	TRBJ1-2	.	TRBD1	TGTGCCAGCAAAGAGGACAGGCTTAACTATGGCTACACCTTC	CASKEDRLNYGYTF
TRBV6-1	TRBJ1-1	.	.	TGTGCCAGCAGTGACGCTAAAGGGAGGGGAGCTTTCTTT	CASSDAKGRGAFF
TRBV12-5	TRBJ2-5	.	TRBD2	TGTGCTAGTGGTTTGGTCCTTTTTGGCGGGGGTTCCCAAGAGACCCAGTACTTC	CASGLVLFGGGSQETQYF
TRBV5-4	TRBJ2-2	few	.	TGTGCCAGCACCGACGTTTATATCAGGGGATTTAACACCGGGGAGCTGTTTTTT	CASTDVYIRGFNTGELFF